The 27 T cell receptor beta chains listed next were all sequenced from one sample in a study of identical twins. TCRdb passed the 5' RACE reads through MiXCR, listing each CDR3 protein once. The sample lists 1.5 million to 2 million distinct CDR3 sequences, less than 40% occurring once. The sample was cord blood. The receptor set was obtained from a newborn girl in good health.

The chain links TRBV20-1 to TRBJ1-1; D gene unclear. Trimming removed 3 bases at V and 5 bases at J, with 13 bases between. Germline V gene lookup returns CDR1 DFQATT and CDR2 SNEGSKA (reference sequence). The length of the CDR3 is 13 residues. CDR3 DNA: TGCAGTGCTAGTCTCCCGGGTTGGACTGAAGCTTTCTTT. Translated: CSASLPGWTEAFF.

This chain uses TRBV5-1 with TRBJ2-1, with 15 nucleotides matching TRBD2. Looked up from germline, CDR1 is SGHRS and CDR2 is YFSETQ. The CDR3 has 19 residues. Trimming took 4 bases from V and 1 from J; bases not matched to a gene: 9. The CDR3 is CASSILPGLAGGSYNEQFF. The CDR3 nucleotides read TGCGCCAGCAGCATTCTACCGGGACTAGCGGGAGGATCCTACAATGAGCAGTTCTTC.

The chain has TRBV6-1 and TRBJ1-1; 7 bases fit TRBD1. The junction had 15 bases not matched to a gene; V was cut back by 6 bases and J by 2 bases. This CDR3 is built from 17 residues. Germline CDR1 MNHNS, CDR2 SASEGT. The CDR3 here is CASSRTGARRRNTEAFF. The CDR3 nucleotides read TGTGCCAGCAGCCGAACAGGGGCCCGGAGGCGCAACACTGAAGCTTTCTTT.

This chain uses TRBV20-1 with TRBJ2-3, with 10 bases aligning to TRBD2. The CDR3 extends over 15 amino acids. The germline V gene encodes CDR1 DFQATT and CDR2 SNEGSKA (reference sequence). Unmatched junction bases numbered 6, after V lost 3 bases and J lost 3 bases. CDR3 DNA sequence: TGCAGTGCTAGGCCCGCTAGCGGGAGTACAGATACGCAGTATTTT. Its protein is CSARPASGSTDTQYF.

The chain couples TRBV2 to TRBJ1-2, with 7 positions matching TRBD1. This CDR3 is 14 amino acids long. The ends lost 6 bases at V and 3 bases at J; junction bases unmatched: 7. The germline V gene has CDR1 SNHLY and CDR2 FYNNEI. The chain's CDR3 is CASSVDRAYYGYTF. CDR3 nucleotide sequence: TGTGCCAGCAGCGTAGACAGGGCTTACTATGGCTACACCTTC.

The J gene is TRBJ2-1, the V gene TRBV24-1; TRBD1 matches at 10 bases. Trimming removed 0 bases from V and 6 bases from J; junction bases left unmatched: 1. The CDR3 is 15 amino acids. Germline loops: CDR1 KGHDR, CDR2 SFDVKD. DNA for the CDR3: TGTGCCACCAGTGATTTGAGGACAGGGGGCAATGAGCAGTTCTTC. This encodes CATSDLRTGGNEQFF.

CDR3 coding DNA: TGTGCCAGCACCATGACTACTTTCGGGGGGATTAGCTCCTACGAGCAGTACTTC. It specifies CASTMTTFGGISSYEQYF. The rearrangement links TRBV28 to TRBJ2-4; 7 bases are shared with TRBD2. Gene TRBJ2-7 matches the end of the DNA better, so the J call may be wrong. Germline V gives CDR1 MDHEN, CDR2 SYDVKM. The CDR3 spans 18 residues.

V and J are TRBV5-1 and TRBJ2-2; D is unclear. The germline V gene has CDR1 SGHRS and CDR2 YFSETQ. This CDR3 is 14 amino acids long. V lost 4 bases and J lost 4, with 11 bases in between. CDR3 nucleotides: TGCGCCAGCAGCCGGGCAACGGGCACCGGGGAGCTGTTTTTT. Translating it yields CASSRATGTGELFF.

The chain employs TRBV21-1 and TRBJ1-2; the table names TRBD1, a call not compared with the DNA. TRBV21-1 is reported as a pseudogene. The length of the CDR3 is 13 residues. DNA for the CDR3: TGTGCCAGCAGCAAACTGACAGCCTATGGCTACACCTTC. Translated: CASSKLTAYGYTF.

In its sample, this clonotype was seen once. The CDR3 DNA sequence: TGTGCCTGGCGGCCGGCCTCGGCCTATGGCTACACCTTC. It is translated as CAWRPASAYGYTF. The V gene is TRBV30, the J gene TRBJ1-2; D not certain. Trimming cost V 5 bases and J 4 bases, with 14 bases left between them. The CDR3 runs to 13 residues. The germline V gene encodes CDR1 GTSNPN and CDR2 SVGIG (reference sequence).

This clonotype appeared a few times. The chain employs TRBV6-1 and TRBJ2-3; 9 bases map to TRBD1. The CDR3 contains 17 residues. CDR1 and CDR2 from the germline V gene are MNHNS and SASEGT. With V trimmed by 6 bases and J by 1 base, 11 bases remained unmatched. The CDR3, as DNA: TGTGCCAGCAGCTTTCGAGCGACAGGGGGTGGCACAGATACGCAGTATTTT. As protein: CASSFRATGGGTDTQYF.

The V gene is TRBV4-2, the J gene TRBJ2-7, with 10 bases fitting TRBD2. Germline CDR1 and CDR2: LGHNA and YNFKEQ. The CDR3 has 17 amino acids. The ends lost 1 base at V and 2 bases at J; junction bases unmatched: 8. CDR3 loop: CASSQAVTSGLAYEQYF. The CDR3 bases are TGTGCCAGCAGCCAAGCGGTGACTAGCGGGCTAGCCTACGAGCAGTACTTC.

This clonotype was seen a few times. The chain joins TRBV4-2 to TRBJ2-1; no clear D gene. Looked up from germline, CDR1 is LGHNA and CDR2 is YNFKEQ. V was cut by 0 bases and J by 13 bases, with 7 bases left in between. This CDR3 contains 11 residues. CDR3 residues: CASSQDSSQFF. CDR3 nucleotides: TGTGCCAGCAGCCAAGATAGCTCCCAGTTCTTC.

The CDR3 DNA reads as TGCAGTGCTAGAGATAGTCGGGACAGCTTAGCAACTAATGAAAAACTGTTTTTT. It specifies CSARDSRDSLATNEKLFF. The chain joins TRBV20-1 to TRBJ1-4; 7 nucleotides match TRBD1. The CDR3 is 18 amino acids. CDR1 DFQATT and CDR2 SNEGSKA come from the germline V gene (reference sequence). V lost 0 bases, J lost 0 bases, and 10 bases stayed unmatched.

The gene calls are TRBV21-1 and TRBJ1-4; no check of the table's D call, TRBD1, against the DNA was made. TRBV21-1 is listed as a pseudogene. This CDR3 has 16 residues. CDR3 region: CASSKAGTATNEKLFF. DNA for the CDR3: TGTGCCAGCAGCAAAGCCGGGACAGCAACTAATGAAAAACTGTTTTTT.

This chain joins TRBV5-6 and TRBJ2-1; D uncertain. Germline loops: CDR1 SGHDT, CDR2 YYEEEE. Trimming stripped 2 bases from V and 6 bases from J, with 18 bases between. The CDR3 contains 16 residues. The CDR3 nucleotides are TGTGCCAGCAGCTTATTGCGGCTAGGCTATTGCAATGAGCAGTTCTTC. Amino acid sequence: CASSLLRLGYCNEQFF.

The chain uses TRBV5-1 and TRBJ2-4; 7 bases agree with TRBD2. The germline CDR1 and CDR2 sequences are SGHRS and YFSETQ. The CDR3 loop spans 14 amino acids. V lost 1 base, J lost 13 bases, and 11 bases stayed unmatched. The CDR3 here is CASSLRASGNEQYF. For the CDR3, the DNA is TGCGCCAGCAGCTTGAGGGCTAGCGGCAATGAGCAGTACTTC.

Remarks on this clonotype: Its ends do not fully match the called genes, so a read error is possible. The chain combines TRBV10-3 with TRBJ1-1; D possibly corresponds to TRBD1 (6 bases). This CDR3 spans 15 amino acids. CDR1 and CDR2 (germline): ENHRY, SYGVKD. The CDR3 nucleotides read TGTGCCATCAGTGAGCGGGGGGGCTCGAACACTGAAGCTTCCTTT. Amino acid sequence: CAISERGGSNTEASF.

This clonotype was seen repeatedly, ten times or more. The chain couples TRBV29-1 to TRBJ2-3; TRBD1 might be the D (5 bases). The germline V gene encodes CDR1 SQVTM and CDR2 ANQGSEA. This CDR3 has 12 amino acids. V was pared by 5 bases and J by 2 bases, with 8 bases between. The CDR3 nucleotides read TGCAGCGTTTCCAGGGACACAGATACGCAGTATTTT. Encoded protein: CSVSRDTDTQYF.

The V call is TRBV24-1, the J call TRBJ1-5, with D possibly matching TRBD1 (6 bases). The CDR3 has 12 amino acids. Trimming stripped 3 bases from V and 9 bases from J, with 8 bases between. Looked up from germline, CDR1 is KGHDR and CDR2 is SFDVKD. The CDR3 region has the DNA TGTGCCACCAGTGATGGGGGCGGGCCCCAGCATTTT. Its translation: CATSDGGGPQHF.

This clonotype was observed a handful of times. This chain joins TRBV9 and TRBJ1-2, with D possibly TRBD1 on 5 matching bases. Germline V lookup: CDR1 SGDLS, CDR2 YYNGEE. The V and J ends lost 3 bases and 1 base respectively, with 19 bases between them. The CDR3 length is 17 residues. The CDR3 DNA is TGTGCCAGCAGCGCAGTGGGGGTATCCTTAGGTAACTATGGCTACACCTTC. Protein product: CASSAVGVSLGNYGYTF.

V gene TRBV9 combines with J gene TRBJ2-3, with TRBD1 as a possible D gene (5 bases). Germline CDR1 SGDLS, CDR2 YYNGEE. The CDR3 runs 15 residues. V was cut by 0 bases and J by 4 bases, with 12 bases left in between. This chain's CDR3 is CASSVVEGVADTQYF. The CDR3 DNA sequence: TGTGCCAGCAGCGTAGTCGAAGGGGTGGCAGATACGCAGTATTTT.

The chain carries TRBV18 and TRBJ2-1, with TRBD1 identical over 9 bases. The CDR3 sequence is 15 residues long. Germline V gene data show CDR1 as KGHSH and CDR2 as LQKENI. J was trimmed by 6 bases and V by 1 base; bases with no gene match: 4. CDR3 DNA sequence: TGTGCCAGCTCACCACAAGGGACAGGGCTCAATGAGCAGTTCTTC. Amino acid sequence: CASSPQGTGLNEQFF.

This clonotype was seen only a few times. J is TRBJ1-5 and V is TRBV20-1; tentatively, D is TRBD1 (6 bases). Germline V gene sequence: CDR1 DFQATT, CDR2 SNEGSKA (reference sequence). The CDR3 runs 15 residues. V dropped 3 bases and J dropped 3 bases, with 15 bases sitting between them. The CDR3 nucleotides are TGCAGTGCTAGTAGCGACAGGTTTCTCAATCAGCCCCAGCATTTT. Protein: CSASSDRFLNQPQHF.

This chain joins TRBV5-1 and TRBJ2-3; TRBD2 agrees at 9 bases. The ends lost 3 bases at V and 5 bases at J; junction bases unmatched: 4. Germline V gene sequence: CDR1 SGHRS, CDR2 YFSETQ. CDR3 size: 14 residues. The CDR3 spells CASSSQTSGDTQYF. The CDR3 bases are TGCGCCAGCAGCTCCCAGACTAGCGGAGATACGCAGTATTTT.

This chain joins TRBV20-1 and TRBJ2-3; 7 positions match TRBD1. This CDR3 has 13 amino acids. After removal of 4 bases from V and 5 bases from J, the junction contained 6 bases not matched to a gene. The germline CDR1 and CDR2 sequences are DFQATT and SNEGSKA (reference sequence). Written as DNA, the CDR3 is TGCAGTGCTAAAAAACAGGGGAAAGATACGCAGTATTTT. Translating it yields CSAKKQGKDTQYF.

This clonotype is a singleton in its sample. The gene calls are TRBV24-1 and TRBJ2-2; 9 bases match TRBD1. The CDR3 is 15 residues long. Germline CDR1 KGHDR, CDR2 SFDVKD. J gave up 5 bases and V 4 bases, and 4 bases lay outside the gene matches. In nucleotides, the CDR3 is TGTGCCACCAGTGAGACAGGGGGTGGAACCGGGGAGCTGTTTTTT. This encodes CATSETGGGTGELFF.